This T cell receptor beta chain was obtained from a study of T-cell reconstitution after alpha-beta-depleted transplantation in children listed by TCRdb under 2016. Notes on the research overall: Using TCR repertoire profiling, the study quantitatively followed how T-cell immune reconstitution unfolded in children after TCRalphabeta/CD19-depleted allogeneic hematopoietic cell transplantation.

Library preparation employed PCR. Instrument used: Illumina HiSeq 2500. To normalize quantification of the TCRbeta repertoire, the TCR libraries were built with molecular barcoding that relied on unique molecular identifiers. TCRdb reran the public reads through fastp at Q25 and MiXCR, keeping productive beta chains. CDR3 protein sequences are deduplicated, and each keeps its most common genes and DNA. Present in this sample are some 200,000 distinct CDR3 sequences, roughly a tenth of which were seen just once. Clones ranked in the top ten supply 5% to 6% of the sample. This clonotype was seen ten or more times. Its specific antigen is unknown. Per-base quality was not reported, and no clone a single base away is much larger than it. The germline V gene (reference sequence) yields SGHAT for CDR1 and FQDESV for CDR2. Germline trimming: 2 bases from V, 8 bases from J; junction bases outside gene matches: 7. The CDR3 measures 15 amino acids from cysteine to phenylalanine. The CDR3 DNA has 45 bases and is translated from base 1.

The sample here was PBMCs from the stem cell graft donor, taken from the stem cell graft. The sequence derives from a human donor who donated a stem cell graft to a child with SCID. The chain is encoded by TRBV11-1 joined to TRBJ1-4; 8 middle bases align to TRBD1. In nucleotide form, the sequence is TGTGCCAGCAGCTTACCCGACAGGGGTGGCGAAAAACTGTTTTTT. It translates to CASSLPDRGGEKLFF.